The T cell receptor (beta chain) described here comes from a study of identical twins (dated by TCRdb to the mid-2010s). In terms of the full investigation: To test whether fetal clonotypes persist, the study used deep sequencing on TCR alpha and beta repertoires from monozygotic twins, unrelated adults of various ages, and cord blood. To rule out contamination, replicate twin experiments were performed at different times with different library preparation protocols. Here is what the overall study found, with its caveats: Because the same donors could not be followed over many years, conclusions were based on cross-sectional statistical analysis. In monozygotic twins, out-of-frame TCR alpha sharing was systematically underestimated by recombination models, although the models agreed with sharing between unrelated individuals. Out-of-frame TCR alpha sequences shared between twins showed an excess of low generation-probability sequences compared with coincidental sharing between unrelated individuals. Excess twin sharing in beta out-of-frame sequences was weaker because fewer shared sequences lowered the signal-to-noise ratio. Invariant T cells such as MAIT and iNKT could partly confound zero-insertion analyses, though diverse VJ usage argued against this for most clonotypes. Fewer insertions were carried by abundant cord blood beta clonotypes; a weaker similar trend was observed in young adult naive repertoires, while no such trend was observed in memory repertoires.

Regarding this clonotype: What antigen it recognizes has not been identified. No base qualities exist here, and no much larger clone lies one base off it.

All donors were healthy Caucasians. The twin cohort comprised three pairs of female monozygotic twins, all aged roughly 18 to 30 years. RNA for TCR libraries was isolated from peripheral blood mononuclear cells. Library creation used 5' RACE. Sequencer: Illumina HiSeq 2000. Template switching introduced a universal primer binding site; the final cDNA contained a unique molecular identifier, enabling accurate counting of TCR cDNA molecules. Specific primers in the conserved constant-segment region were used to synthesize first-strand cDNA for the TCR alpha and beta chains. Each cDNA library was double barcoded, with a SMART-Mk sample barcode plus Illumina barcodes, to control for contamination. Two successive PCR steps introduced TruSeq adapter sequences along with Illumina sample barcodes. The Illumina HiSeq platform was used with custom primers to sequence TCR alpha and beta cDNA libraries. On the authors' methods: Unique molecular identifiers were extracted from raw reads with MiGEC, and CDR3 positions were determined with MiXCR. Recombination models were inferred per individual with the repgenHMM and IGoR tools using an EM algorithm. The analysis of shared clonotypes was done with the tcR package in R, with sharing normalized by the product of cloneset sizes. Out-of-frame nonproductive sequences were analyzed to study raw recombination free of thymic and clonal selection effects. The raw public data were reprocessed by TCRdb itself: fastp quality trimming at Q25, MiXCR clonotype calling, in-frame beta chains only. Rows matching on CDR3 protein sequence are summarized as one entry with the most common DNA and genes. The V and J calls and clone size come from TCRdb's table, not from the authors' own analysis. For this sample there are around 570,000 distinct CDR3 sequences; 9.5% to 10% appear just once. The ten biggest clones cover roughly 3% of the sample.

The CDR3 runs 21 residues from the cysteine to the phenylalanine. The CDR3 DNA has 63 bases and is translated from base 1. Clipping removes 3 bases from V and 3 bases from J, with 25 as the unmatched junction base count. From the germline V gene, CDR1 is SGHAT and CDR2 is FQNNGV. The same sample was also used in a study of yellow fever vaccine responses in identical twins. As the second study states: The T cell response to vaccination in identical twins was reported by the authors to appear partly convergent and partly personalized. Focusing on identical twins, the study followed the T cell clones that responded to the vaccine, and did so with precision.

The source of this sequence is a young woman in good health. Sequencing was done on a sample of PBMCs. The sequence links TRBV11-2 to TRBJ1-2; a stretch of 7 junction bases matches TRBD1. The CDR3 region: CASSLLNIRQGRGREDYGYTF. The nucleotide sequence is TGTGCCAGCAGCTTGCTCAATATACGACAGGGAAGGGGAAGAGAAGACTATGGCTACACCTTC.